Below are 30 T cell receptor beta chains sequenced from a single sample in a study of Ad26.COV2.S vaccination and SARS-CoV-2 variants. Clones were sequenced by immunoSEQ multiplex PCR, and TCRdb holds only the in-frame ones, with some missing. The sample lists about 280,000 clones, about 90% occurring once. Documented treatment: some 19 received Ad26.COV2.S at low or high dose, single or two shots; 5 received placebo; per-sample allocation not given. Samples were taken on day 63 after the first vaccine or placebo injection. This specimen consisted of peripheral blood, obtained in a trial of Ad26.COV2.S vaccine versus placebo. Receptors were obtained from a person aged 18-65 years who received the Ad26.COV2.S COVID-19 vaccine or a placebo.

The genes are TRBV2 and TRBJ2-1, with 9 bases lining up with TRBD2. The CDR3 contains 14 residues. Germline V gene data show CDR1 as SNHLY and CDR2 as FYNNEI. Germline trimming cut 7 bases from V and 5 bases from J; bases unmatched to any gene: 6. In DNA, the CDR3 is TGTGCCAGCAAGCCTCTAGCGGGACACAATGAGCAGTTCTTC. Translated: CASKPLAGHNEQFF.

Of note for this clone: The sample contains more than one DNA sequence encoding this CDR3. This chain connects TRBV5-1 to TRBJ1-3, with TRBD1 as a possible D gene (5 bases). The CDR3 extends over 14 amino acids. V was cut by 0 bases and J by 4 bases, with 8 bases left in between. Germline V gives CDR1 SGHRS, CDR2 YFSETQ. CDR3 region: CASSLVGLGNTIYF. CDR3 bases: TGCGCCAGCAGCTTGGTGGGGCTCGGAAACACCATATATTTT.

The chain joins TRBV19 to TRBJ1-2, with unresolved D. The V and J ends lost 7 bases and 4 bases respectively, with 16 bases between them. The CDR3 has 14 amino acids. Germline lookup yields CDR1 LNHDA and CDR2 SQIVND (reference sequence). CDR3 nucleotides: TGTGCCAGTAATGAGGGCCACTTGCTCTATGGCTACACCTTC. It yields the protein CASNEGHLLYGYTF.

V gene TRBV24-1 combines with J gene TRBJ2-2, with 9 positions matching TRBD1. Trimming at V came to 10 bases and at J to 5 bases, leaving 7 bases not matched to a gene. The CDR3 has 14 amino acids. Germline V gives CDR1 KGHDR, CDR2 SFDVKD. This CDR3 is CATAQGAGTGELFF. As DNA, the CDR3 is TGTGCCACGGCACAGGGGGCTGGGACCGGGGAGCTGTTTTTT.

This chain joins TRBV14 and TRBJ2-1; 7 nucleotides match TRBD2. Germline V gives CDR1 SGHDN, CDR2 FVKESK. J gave up 7 bases and V 1 base, and 13 bases lay outside the gene matches. The CDR3 covers 17 residues. As DNA, the CDR3 is TGTGCCAGCAGCCAAGTAAGGGGTCTAGCGGCTTTTAATGAGCAGTTCTTC. It codes for CASSQVRGLAAFNEQFF.

Here the CDR3 DNA reads TGTGCCAGCAGCCAAGGGGACAGGGTAATAGAAGCTTTCTTT. Translating gives CASSQGDRVIEAFF. This rearrangement joins TRBV4-2 to TRBJ1-1; 9 bases fit TRBD1. With 1 base clipped from V and 8 bases from J, the junction kept 5 bases outside the gene matches. CDR3 length equals 14 residues. Germline values: CDR1 LGHNA, CDR2 YNFKEQ.

The V and J genes are TRBV18 and TRBJ1-2, with D unclear. V was clipped by 3 bases and J by 4 bases, with 12 bases between them. CDR1 and CDR2 (germline): KGHSH, LQKENI. This CDR3 has 14 residues. This chain's CDR3 is CASSPAVTRYGYTF. CDR3 DNA sequence: TGTGCCAGCTCACCTGCCGTAACCCGCTATGGCTACACCTTC.

This chain links TRBV7-9 with TRBJ1-6; D uncertain. Germline loops: CDR1 SEHNR, CDR2 FQNEAQ (reference sequence). V was shortened by 5 bases and J by 8 bases, with 10 bases between the two germline ends. The CDR3 runs 13 residues. The CDR3 loop is CASSGNMDSPLHF. In DNA, the CDR3 is TGTGCCAGCAGCGGAAACATGGATTCACCCCTCCACTTT.

The rearrangement uses TRBV3-1 (or the pseudogene TRBV3-2) and TRBJ2-1, with 13 bases aligning to TRBD2. V lost 4 bases and J lost 10; bases outside the gene matches: 10. Germline CDR1 reads LGHDT; CDR2 reads YNNKEL (reference sequence). The CDR3 spans 16 residues. The CDR3 bases are TGTGCCAGCAGCCTGGATACTAGCGGGGGGGCCGCGGAGCAGTTCTTC. Amino acids: CASSLDTSGGAAEQFF.

The genes are TRBV20-1 and TRBJ2-7; D unclear. In germline, CDR1 is DFQATT, CDR2 SNEGSKA (reference sequence). The CDR3 runs to 11 residues. V was shortened by 0 bases and J by 6 bases, with 6 bases between the two germline ends. The CDR3 protein is CSARDPAEQYF. Written as DNA, the CDR3 is TGCAGTGCTAGAGACCCAGCCGAGCAGTACTTC.

This clone was seen a handful of times. The rearrangement uses TRBV19 and TRBJ1-2; tentatively, D is TRBD1 (5 bases). Germline CDR1 is LNHDA and CDR2 is SQIVND (reference sequence). The CDR3 runs 13 residues. Trimming removed 5 bases from V and 0 bases from J, with 7 bases in between. The CDR3 DNA reads as TGTGCCAGTAGTGGGGCGTCTAACTATGGCTACACCTTC. Translation gives CASSGASNYGYTF.

This sequence joins TRBV6-1 and TRBJ2-1, with TRBD2 identical over 14 bases. The trim removed 4 bases at V and 8 bases at J, leaving 13 bases unmatched. The CDR3 length is 18 residues. Germline CDR1 and CDR2: MNHNS and SASEGT. The CDR3 reads CASSGRLSGTSGSYEQFF. CDR3 DNA sequence: TGTGCCAGCAGTGGACGTTTATCCGGGACTAGCGGGAGCTATGAGCAGTTCTTC.

The CDR3 DNA reads as TGCGCCTCCTCCCCTGAGGGCACAGATACGCAGTATTTT. It encodes CASSPEGTDTQYF. The rearrangement uses TRBV10-1 and TRBJ2-3, with unresolved D. Trimming cost V 11 bases and J 1 base, with 13 bases left between them. The germline CDR1 and CDR2 sequences are WNHNN and SYGVQD (reference sequence). The CDR3 is 13 amino acids.

The chain combines TRBV4-1 with TRBJ2-3, with 8 bases fitting TRBD2. The germline gives CDR1 MGHRA, CDR2 YSYEKL. This CDR3 comprises 17 residues. Unmatched junction bases numbered 10, after V lost 4 bases and J lost 1 base. CDR3 residues: CASSPFLSGSGTDTQYF. The CDR3, as DNA: TGCGCCAGCAGCCCCTTCCTCAGCGGGAGCGGCACAGATACGCAGTATTTT.

The CDR3 region is CASSLGTSGTGTDTQYF. CDR3 DNA: TGTGCCAGCTCGCTCGGGACTAGCGGGACGGGCACAGATACGCAGTATTTT. This rearrangement joins TRBV18 to TRBJ2-3; TRBD2 agrees at 13 bases. V lost 6 bases, J lost 1 base, and 7 bases stayed unmatched. The CDR3 consists of 17 residues. Germline lookup yields CDR1 KGHSH and CDR2 LQKENI.

A single count supports this clone. CDR3 residues: CASSLSDASEQYF. The DNA of the CDR3 is TGTGCCAGCAGTTTATCAGATGCAAGCGAGCAGTACTTC. The V gene is TRBV28, the J gene TRBJ2-7, with D uncertain. Germline V gives CDR1 MDHEN, CDR2 SYDVKM. The CDR3 totals 13 residues. The ends were cut back, 1 base at V and 6 bases at J, with 10 bases in the middle.

The rearrangement links TRBV2 to TRBJ2-5, with a weak D call TRBD1 (6 bases). Germline V gene sequence: CDR1 SNHLY, CDR2 FYNNEI. The V and J ends lost 5 bases and 10 bases respectively, with 17 bases between them. The CDR3 runs 13 residues. CDR3 residues: CASSTRGGQSQYF. The DNA for the CDR3 is TGTGCCAGCAGTACCAGGGGTGGTCAGAGCCAGTACTTC.

This chain uses TRBV11-3 with TRBJ2-3; TRBD1 agrees at 7 bases. Unmatched junction bases numbered 4, after V lost 5 bases and J lost 5 bases. CDR1 is SGHNT and CDR2 is YENEEA in the germline V gene. CDR3 length: 13 amino acids. The CDR3 protein is CASSPPGGDTQYF. The CDR3 DNA follows: TGTGCCAGCAGCCCGCCAGGGGGAGATACGCAGTATTTT. Together with reference TRBV11-3 and TRBJ2-3, the CDR3 gives the full variable domain: EAGVVQSPRYKIIEKKQPVAFWCNPISGHNTLYWYLQNLGQGPELLIRYENEEAVDDSQLPKDRFSAERLKGVDSTLKIQPAELGDSAVYLCASSPPGGDTQYFGPGTRLTVL.

This chain connects TRBV10-3 to TRBJ2-3, with TRBD1 matching over 7 bases. This CDR3 comprises 16 residues. Trimming cost V 10 bases and J 3 bases; bases outside gene matches: 16. Germline lookup yields CDR1 ENHRY and CDR2 SYGVKD. The CDR3 bases are TGTGCCAGCCTAAAAAAACCGGGACAGCTAACAGATACGCAGTATTTT. It codes for CASLKKPGQLTDTQYF.

This clone was seen at least ten times. For the CDR3, the DNA is TGTGCCAGTAGTCCCGGGCAAGGGGCAACTAATGAAAAACTGTTTTTT. Amino acid sequence: CASSPGQGATNEKLFF. The V gene is TRBV19, the J gene TRBJ1-4; tentatively, D is TRBD1 (5 bases). Trimming removed 5 bases at V and 0 bases at J, with 13 bases between. The CDR3 sequence is 16 residues long. Germline loops: CDR1 LNHDA, CDR2 SQIVND (reference sequence).

The gene calls are TRBV7-9 and TRBJ2-2, with TRBD2 matching 10 bases. The CDR3 extends over 16 amino acids. CDR1 and CDR2 (germline): SEHNR, FQNEAQ (reference sequence). With 2 bases clipped from V and 4 bases from J, the junction kept 4 bases outside the gene matches. The CDR3 sequence is CASSLLAGVITGELFF. The CDR3 nucleotides are TGTGCCAGCAGCTTACTAGCGGGAGTAATCACCGGGGAGCTGTTTTTT. The full variable domain, rest sourced from reference TRBV7-9 and TRBJ2-2, is DTGVSQNPRHKITKRGQNVTFRCDPISEHNRLYWYRQTLGQGPEFLTYFQNEAQLEKSRLLSDRFSAERPKGSFSTLEIQRTEQGDSAMYLCASSLLAGVITGELFFGEGSRLTVL.

The gene calls are TRBV6-5 and TRBJ2-2; TRBD1 agrees at 10 bases. The CDR3 has 15 amino acids. Germline CDR1 is MNHEY and CDR2 is SVGAGI. Losses at the gene ends were 7 bases for V and 7 bases for J; bases not matched to a gene: 9. In DNA, the CDR3 is TGTGCCAGCATCGGGACAGGGGAATGGGGCGGGGAGCTGTTTTTT. Translation gives CASIGTGEWGGELFF.

The chain has TRBV7-9 and TRBJ2-5, with 7 bases fitting TRBD1. The CDR3 is made up of 14 amino acids. The ends lost 4 bases at V and 3 bases at J; junction bases unmatched: 5. Germline V CDR1 and CDR2: SEHNR, FQNEAQ (reference sequence). The CDR3 bases are TGTGCCAGCAGCTCCTATGACAGGGAAGAGACCCAGTACTTC. Translated: CASSSYDREETQYF.

The chain has TRBV7-8 and TRBJ1-5, with D unresolved. The CDR3 consists of 12 residues. Germline loops: CDR1 SGHVS, CDR2 FQNEAQ. With 4 bases removed from V and 4 bases from J, the gap between germline ends came to 5 bases. CDR3 nucleotides: TGTGCCAGCAGCTCCCAGAATCAGCCCCAGCATTTT. It translates to CASSSQNQPQHF.

This chain connects TRBV6-5 to TRBJ2-7; TRBD2 might be the D (6 bases). Trimming left V 2 bases short and J 3 bases short, with 14 bases between. The CDR3 runs to 15 residues. CDR1 and CDR2 from the germline V gene are MNHEY and SVGAGI. CDR3 sequence reads: CASSYTAGGGYEQYF. CDR3 DNA: TGTGCCAGCAGTTACACCGCCGGGGGAGGCTACGAGCAGTACTTC.

A single count supports this clone. Here the CDR3 reads CASSDSGRAGDTQYF. DNA of the CDR3: TGCGCCAGCAGTGACAGCGGGAGGGCCGGGGATACGCAGTATTTT. The chain recombines TRBV10-1 with TRBJ2-3, with TRBD2 matching 10 bases. Germline V gene data show CDR1 as WNHNN and CDR2 as SYGVQD (reference sequence). The CDR3 sequence is 15 residues long. J was trimmed by 6 bases and V by 3 bases; bases with no gene match: 6.

The CDR3 DNA reads as TGTGCCAGCAGCTTAGTGTCAGCGACCTACAATGAGCAGTTCTTC. Protein sequence: CASSLVSATYNEQFF. The chain combines TRBV7-2 with TRBJ2-1; D not certain. Germline CDR1 and CDR2: SGHTA and FQGNSA. The CDR3 has 15 residues. V was cut by 1 base and J by 2 bases, with 9 bases left in between.

This sequence joins TRBV11-3 and TRBJ2-3; 7 nucleotides line up with TRBD1. CDR1 and CDR2 (germline): SGHNT, YENEEA. V gave up 5 bases and J gave up 2 bases; unmatched junction bases: 7. The CDR3 spans 15 residues. In DNA form, the CDR3 reads TGTGCCAGCAGCCCGCAGGGGGTTGCCACAGATACGCAGTATTTT. Its protein product is CASSPQGVATDTQYF.

This clone was observed once. V usage is TRBV21-1 and J usage is TRBJ1-5. TRBV21-1 is a known pseudogene. CDR3 size: 14 residues. The CDR3 bases are TGTGCCAGCAGTCTTACTCCCGGTGGTCAGCCCCAGCATTTT. It translates to CASSLTPGGQPQHF.

Only a few counts were recorded for this clone. The chain links TRBV7-8 to TRBJ2-7; D is uncertain. This CDR3 has 14 amino acids. Trimming left V 2 bases short and J 2 bases short, with 10 bases between. From germline, CDR1 is SGHVS and CDR2 FQNEAQ. CDR3 nucleotide sequence: TGTGCCAGCAGCTTACAATCGTCCACCTACGAGCAGTACTTC. It codes for CASSLQSSTYEQYF.